This T cell receptor (beta chain) was retrieved from a study of Ad26.COV2.S vaccination and SARS-CoV-2 variants. Turning to the study itself: Vaccine-arm donor from the placebo-controlled COV1001 Ad26.COV2.S trial.

Comment on this clone: The antigen is unknown. An end of the junction does not agree with germline; a read error may underlie this.

The table came from immunoSEQ multiplex PCR; TCRdb's copy has only in-frame clones and leaves some out. The sample includes hundreds of thousands of clones, approximately 86% of them seen just once. Treatment here: 15 to 20 received Ad26.COV2.S at low or high dose, single or two shots; roughly 5 received placebo; per-sample allocation not given. Day 63 after the first vaccine or placebo injection was the time point for sampling. Donation was by an adult aged 18-55 years who was in Boston. The study's findings and limits: The study found similar non-spike TCR breadth in vaccine and placebo recipients. Recipients given vaccine exceeded placebo recipients in spike-specific TCR breadth.

Here the sequenced sample was peripheral blood, taken in a trial of Ad26.COV2.S vaccine versus placebo. The receptor was derived from a person aged 18 to 59 who received the Ad26.COV2.S COVID-19 vaccine or a placebo.

As DNA, the CDR3 is TGTGCCAGCAATGAAGCACACAGGGGGAGCGGCAATGAGCAGTTCTTC. Protein sequence: CASNEAHRGSGNEQFF. The chain recombines TRBV2 with TRBJ2-1; 8 bases line up with TRBD1. CDR3 length: 16 residues. Per germline, CDR1 SNHLY and CDR2 FYNNEI.